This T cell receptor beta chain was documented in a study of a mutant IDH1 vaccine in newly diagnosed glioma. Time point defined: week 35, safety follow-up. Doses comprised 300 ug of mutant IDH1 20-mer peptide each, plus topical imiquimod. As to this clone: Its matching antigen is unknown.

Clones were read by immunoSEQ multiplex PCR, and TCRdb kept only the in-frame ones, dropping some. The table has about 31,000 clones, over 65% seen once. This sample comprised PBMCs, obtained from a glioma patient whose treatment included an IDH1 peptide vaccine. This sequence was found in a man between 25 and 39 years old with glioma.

Here the CDR3 DNA reads TGTGCCAGCACCCTCAGGTGGGCGGGGGCTAGCACAGATACGCAGTATTTT. Its protein product is CASTLRWAGASTDTQYF. This sequence joins TRBV7-2 and TRBJ2-3; tentatively, D is TRBD2 (7 bases). The V end lost 7 bases, the J end lost 0 bases, and 20 bases lay between the germline ends. The CDR3 loop spans 17 amino acids. The germline gives CDR1 SGHTA, CDR2 FQGNSA.